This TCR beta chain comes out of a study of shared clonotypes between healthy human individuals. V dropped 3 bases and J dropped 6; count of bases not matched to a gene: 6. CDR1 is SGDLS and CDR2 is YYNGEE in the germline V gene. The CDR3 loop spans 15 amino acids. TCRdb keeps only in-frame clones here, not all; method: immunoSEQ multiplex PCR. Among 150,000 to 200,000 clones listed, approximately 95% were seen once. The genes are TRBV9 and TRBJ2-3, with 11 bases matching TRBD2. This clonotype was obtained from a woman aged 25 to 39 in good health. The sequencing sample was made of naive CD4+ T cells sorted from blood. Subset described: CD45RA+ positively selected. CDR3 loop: CASSARLAGIDTQYF. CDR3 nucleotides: TGTGCCAGCAGCGCTAGACTAGCGGGAATTGATACGCAGTATTTT. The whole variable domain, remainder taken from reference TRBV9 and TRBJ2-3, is DSGVTQTPKHLITATGQRVTLRCSPRSGDLSVYWYQQSLDQGLQFLIQYYNGEERAKGNILERFSAQQFPDLHSELNLSSLELGDSALYFCASSARLAGIDTQYFGPGTRLTVL.